These 16 T cell receptor beta chains were sequenced from one sample in a study of identical twins' blood T cells. TCRdb reprocessed the 5' RACE reads via MiXCR and lists one record per CDR3 protein. The sample contains roughly 380,000 distinct CDR3 sequences, more than 25% of which appear only once. The source material was PBMCs. Every receptor here comes from a woman aged 18 to 55 in good health.

As to this clonotype: At one end the junction does not follow the germline gene, possibly because of a read error. This CDR3 is CAGSYSTGSGNTIYF. The CDR3 DNA is TGTGCCGGCAGTTACTCAACCGGCTCTGGAAACACCATATATTTT. The gene calls are TRBV6-5 and TRBJ1-3; D unresolved. Looked up from germline, CDR1 is MNHEY and CDR2 is SVGAGI. The CDR3 runs 15 residues.

This clonotype was seen more than once but under ten times. The chain uses TRBV28 and TRBJ1-1; 7 bases are shared with TRBD1. The CDR3 extends over 16 amino acids. Looked up from germline, CDR1 is MDHEN and CDR2 is SYDVKM. V shed 3 bases, J shed 7 bases, and the junction held 14 bases outside the gene matches. The CDR3 loop reads CASSLTGRAGASEAFF. In nucleotides, the CDR3 is TGTGCCAGCAGTTTGACAGGGAGGGCAGGGGCAAGTGAAGCTTTCTTT. Together with reference TRBV28 and TRBJ1-1, the CDR3 gives the full variable domain: DVKVTQSSRYLVKRTGEKVFLECVQDMDHENMFWYRQDPGLGLRLIYFSYDVKMKEKGDIPEGYSVSREKKERFSLILESASTNQTSMYLCASSLTGRAGASEAFFGQGTRLTVV.

This sequence joins TRBV7-9 and TRBJ1-1; D possibly corresponds to TRBD1 (6 bases). The CDR3 loop spans 13 amino acids. Germline CDR1 reads SEHNR; CDR2 reads FQNEAQ (reference sequence). Trimming cost V 6 bases and J 3 bases, with 11 bases left between them. CDR3 sequence reads: CASSTGSDTEAFF. DNA for the CDR3: TGTGCCAGCAGTACAGGGTCGGACACTGAAGCTTTCTTT.

This clonotype was detected once. This chain uses TRBV21-1 with TRBJ2-7; the D call TRBD2 from the table was never checked on the DNA. TRBV21-1 is a pseudogene locus. The CDR3 extends over 14 amino acids. For the CDR3, the DNA is TGTGCCAGCATCTGCGGACTAGCGGGGTACGAGCAGTACTTC. Its protein is CASICGLAGYEQYF.

The table lists this clonotype with a few counts. The rearrangement joins TRBV6-4 to TRBJ2-3; D call uncertain. This CDR3 contains 15 residues. CDR1 and CDR2 (germline): MRHNA, SNTAGT. V gave up 6 bases and J gave up 2 bases, with 15 bases separating them. The chain's CDR3 is CASSPTYSPTDTQYF. The CDR3 bases are TGTGCCAGCAGCCCAACCTACAGCCCCACAGATACGCAGTATTTT.

This clonotype was seen a few times. This rearrangement joins TRBV7-9 to TRBJ2-1, with 7 bases fitting TRBD2. Per germline, CDR1 SEHNR and CDR2 FQNEAQ (reference sequence). With 5 bases clipped from V and 6 bases from J, the junction kept 13 bases outside the gene matches. The CDR3 totals 16 residues. CDR3 residues: CASSNSGREPSNEQFF. The CDR3, as DNA: TGTGCCAGCAGCAACTCAGGGCGGGAGCCATCCAATGAGCAGTTCTTC.

This clonotype was counted only a few times. The rearrangement joins TRBV6-2 or TRBV6-3 to TRBJ2-2; D is perhaps TRBD1 or TRBD2 (5 bases each). Germline CDR1 and CDR2: MNHEY and SVGEGT. The CDR3 runs 19 residues. Deletions cut 2 bases from V and 5 bases from J, with 24 bases between. The CDR3: CASSYTGPGRKGSTGELFF. In DNA form, the CDR3 reads TGTGCCAGCAGTTACACCGGCCCGGGACGCAAGGGGAGTACCGGGGAGCTGTTTTTT.

This clonotype came up a few times. The rearrangement joins TRBV13 to TRBJ1-4; no clear D. CDR3 length: 14 residues. Trimming shortened V by 2 bases and J by 7 bases, and 11 bases separated the two germline ends. Germline lookup yields CDR1 PRHDT and CDR2 FYEKMQ (reference sequence). The CDR3 DNA sequence: TGTGCCAGCAGCTTACGGACCCGAACTGAAAAACTGTTTTTT. It codes for CASSLRTRTEKLFF.

This chain joins TRBV4-3 and TRBJ1-2; no definite D call. The V gene lost 1 base and the J gene lost 3 bases, with 12 bases spanning the gap. The CDR3 has 15 amino acids. CDR1 and CDR2 (germline): LGHNA, YSLEER. In nucleotides, the CDR3 is TGCGCCAGCAGCCAAGGGAAGGGTAGGGACTATGGCTACACCTTC. It specifies CASSQGKGRDYGYTF.

V and J are TRBV5-1 and TRBJ1-2; no firm D call. The V end was cut by 3 bases, the J end by 5 bases, with 11 bases between. Germline CDR1 reads SGHRS; CDR2 reads YFSETQ. This CDR3 spans 13 amino acids. The CDR3 sequence: CASSSDTVYGYTF. Written as DNA, the CDR3 is TGCGCCAGCAGCTCCGACACCGTTTATGGCTACACCTTC.

This clonotype occurred many times. This chain links TRBV6-5 with TRBJ1-1, with D possibly being TRBD1 (6 bases). The CDR3 spans 13 residues. Trimming removed 2 bases from V and 5 bases from J, with 9 bases in between. Germline V lookup: CDR1 MNHEY, CDR2 SVGAGI. DNA of the CDR3: TGTGCCAGCAGTTACGGGAGGGGGACTGAAGCTTTCTTT. This gives the protein CASSYGRGTEAFF.

This chain links TRBV20-1 with TRBJ2-1, with 9 bases lining up with TRBD2. Germline values: CDR1 DFQATT, CDR2 SNEGSKA (reference sequence). This CDR3 is 14 amino acids long. With 7 bases clipped from V and 7 bases from J, the junction kept 11 bases outside the gene matches. CDR3 bases: TGCAGTGTGGCCGGGACTAGCTGGGAAAATGAGCAGTTCTTC. It yields the protein CSVAGTSWENEQFF.

The rearrangement uses TRBV5-1 and TRBJ2-3; TRBD1 matches 8 bases. The V gene end was trimmed by 4 bases and the J gene end by 4 bases; junction bases not matched to a gene: 20. The CDR3 loop spans 19 amino acids. Per germline, CDR1 SGHRS and CDR2 YFSETQ. Here the CDR3 DNA reads TGCGCCAGCAGCCGGGGAAAAAGCAGGGGGCGCTTCCCTCCAGATACGCAGTATTTT. It codes for CASSRGKSRGRFPPDTQYF.

This chain joins TRBV4-2 and TRBJ2-7; no clear D. Germline V lookup: CDR1 LGHNA, CDR2 YNFKEQ. Trimming shortened V by 0 bases and J by 4 bases, and 10 bases separated the two germline ends. This CDR3 contains 14 residues. In DNA form, the CDR3 reads TGTGCCAGCAGCCAAGATATGGTAGGGTACGAGCAGTACTTC. It yields the protein CASSQDMVGYEQYF.

This clonotype occurred a few times. The gene calls are TRBV7-6 and TRBJ1-1; a possible D gene is TRBD1 (5 bases). Germline CDR1 and CDR2: SGHVS and FNYEAQ. V was trimmed by 3 bases and J by 5 bases, leaving 10 bases between them. The CDR3 consists of 13 residues. The CDR3 DNA sequence: TGTGCCAGCAGCTTGGCAGGGAGGACTGAAGCTTTCTTT. Translating gives CASSLAGRTEAFF.

This clonotype has ten or more counts. The chain links TRBV24-1 to TRBJ2-2; no clear D gene. Trimming removed 6 bases from V and 7 bases from J, with 5 bases in between. The CDR3 is 11 amino acids. Germline CDR1 and CDR2: KGHDR and SFDVKD. The CDR3 region has the DNA TGTGCCACCAGTTCGAACGGGGAGCTGTTTTTT. Translated, it gives CATSSNGELFF.